These 26 T cell receptor beta chains were all obtained from the same sample, sequenced in a study of control samples from healthy donors and cancer patients. The method was immunoSEQ multiplex PCR; TCRdb's version includes in-frame clones alone and lacks a portion of them. This table holds about 170,000 clones, around nine tenths found once. Sequenced: blood. These TCRs come from a woman in her 30s in good health.

Note on this clone: One end of the junction does not line up with germline, which may come from a read error. V is TRBV7-7 and J is TRBJ2-1; possibly TRBD2 for D (6 bases). The CDR3 sequence is 15 residues long. Per the germline V gene, CDR1 is SSHAT and CDR2 is FNYEAQ (reference sequence). CDR3 DNA: TGTGCTAGCAGCTTAGGTTATAGCGGAAACAATGAGCAGTTCTTC. Its protein is CASSLGYSGNNEQFF.

This sequence joins TRBV6-2 or TRBV6-3 and TRBJ1-2, with 7 bases lining up with TRBD1. The germline CDR1 and CDR2 sequences are MNHEY and SVGEGT. The CDR3 contains 18 residues. Losses at the gene ends were 4 bases for V and 2 bases for J; bases not matched to a gene: 16. CDR3: CASSFEDRLVSRNYGYTF. The DNA of the CDR3 is TGTGCCAGCAGTTTCGAGGACAGGCTCGTTTCACGGAACTATGGCTACACCTTC.

This sequence joins TRBV4-1 and TRBJ1-2; the match to TRBD1 covers 11 bases. Germline V lookup: CDR1 MGHRA, CDR2 YSYEKL. V gave up 3 bases and J gave up 0 bases; unmatched junction bases: 9. The CDR3 sequence is 18 residues long. CDR3 sequence (DNA): TGCGCCAGCAGCCACCCGGACAGGGGGCTTGGACCTAACTATGGCTACACCTTC. This codes for CASSHPDRGLGPNYGYTF.

The CDR3 nucleotides are TGCGCCAGCAGCCAAGTGTCACAGCCCCTAGGCTATGGCTACACCTTC. This sequence encodes CASSQVSQPLGYGYTF. The chain uses TRBV4-1 and TRBJ1-2, with D uncertain. Germline CDR1 MGHRA, CDR2 YSYEKL. Trimming shortened V by 1 base and J by 4 bases, and 16 bases separated the two germline ends. The CDR3 has 16 residues.

The chain is built from TRBV6-5 and TRBJ2-2; TRBD1 matches 7 bases. The length of the CDR3 is 12 residues. V lost 6 bases and J lost 8; bases outside the gene matches: 3. Germline V gene sequence: CDR1 MNHEY, CDR2 SVGAGI. In nucleotides, the CDR3 is TGTGCCAGCAGGACAGGGTTTGGGGAGCTGTTTTTT. Its translation: CASRTGFGELFF.

The V gene is TRBV28, the J gene TRBJ2-7; D is unclear. V was clipped by 5 bases and J by 0 bases, with 8 bases between them. This CDR3 has 13 residues. The germline V gene encodes CDR1 MDHEN and CDR2 SYDVKM. CDR3 in DNA: TGTGCCAGCAGTAATAAACCCTCCTACGAGCAGTACTTC. It translates to CASSNKPSYEQYF.

The chain links TRBV10-3 to TRBJ2-6; tentative D call: TRBD1 (5 bases). Germline values: CDR1 ENHRY, CDR2 SYGVKD. Trimming removed 2 bases from V and 5 bases from J, with 10 bases in between. The CDR3 runs to 15 residues. The CDR3 DNA follows: TGTGCCATCAGTGAGGACAGAGGAAGGGCCAACGTCCTGACTTTC. Its protein is CAISEDRGRANVLTF.

The genes are TRBV5-1 and TRBJ1-3; no definite D call. CDR3 length equals 15 residues. Trimming stripped 0 bases from V and 0 bases from J, with 7 bases between. The germline gives CDR1 SGHRS, CDR2 YFSETQ. CDR3 DNA: TGCGCCAGCAGCTTGGATCAGACCTCTGGAAACACCATATATTTT. Translated: CASSLDQTSGNTIYF.

The chain is built from TRBV9 and TRBJ2-2; 11 bases are a match to TRBD2. The junction had 5 bases not matched to a gene; V was cut back by 0 bases and J by 4 bases. The CDR3 length is 17 residues. Germline CDR1 reads SGDLS; CDR2 reads YYNGEE. CDR3 DNA: TGTGCCAGCAGCGTAGGGCTAGCGGGAGGTGTCACCGGGGAGCTGTTTTTT. Its protein is CASSVGLAGGVTGELFF. Complete variable domain (other parts from reference TRBV9 and TRBJ2-2): DSGVTQTPKHLITATGQRVTLRCSPRSGDLSVYWYQQSLDQGLQFLIQYYNGEERAKGNILERFSAQQFPDLHSELNLSSLELGDSALYFCASSVGLAGGVTGELFFGEGSRLTVL.

The V call is TRBV5-1, the J call TRBJ2-7; 8 nucleotides match TRBD2. The CDR3 covers 15 residues. The germline CDR1 and CDR2 sequences are SGHRS and YFSETQ. V gave up 3 bases and J gave up 0 bases; unmatched junction bases: 5. The CDR3 here is CASSWLAGSSYEQYF. The CDR3 DNA is TGCGCCAGCAGCTGGTTAGCGGGGAGCTCCTACGAGCAGTACTTC.

The chain joins TRBV30 to TRBJ2-5, with D perhaps matching TRBD1 (6 bases). Germline V CDR1 and CDR2: GTSNPN, SVGIG (reference sequence). The germline V and J ends were trimmed by 1 base and 5 bases, with 11 bases remaining between them. This CDR3 is 13 amino acids long. CDR3 DNA sequence: TGTGCCTGGAGTGAGGGGACACCGGAGACCCAGTACTTC. Its protein product is CAWSEGTPETQYF.

The chain has TRBV6-6 and TRBJ2-7; 7 bases line up with TRBD1. CDR1 and CDR2 (germline): MNHNY, SVGAGI (reference sequence). Losses at the gene ends were 7 bases for V and 1 base for J; bases not matched to a gene: 4. This CDR3 spans 13 amino acids. The CDR3: CASIPTGSYEQYF. Written as DNA, the CDR3 is TGTGCCAGCATCCCGACAGGGTCCTACGAGCAGTACTTC.

This clone was detected many times. The V and J genes are TRBV4-2 and TRBJ2-7; D may be TRBD2 (6 bases). The V end lost 1 base, the J end lost 3 bases, and 10 bases lay between the germline ends. The CDR3 consists of 14 residues. The germline V gene encodes CDR1 LGHNA and CDR2 YNFKEQ. CDR3: CASSQVAGNYEQYV. DNA for the CDR3: TGTGCCAGCAGCCAAGTGGCGGGGAACTACGAGCAGTACGTC.

This chain joins TRBV7-9 and TRBJ1-6; D is possibly TRBD1 (6 bases). The ends were cut back, 1 base at V and 9 bases at J, with 16 bases in the middle. This CDR3 is 16 amino acids long. Germline values: CDR1 SEHNR, CDR2 FQNEAQ (reference sequence). CDR3 amino acids: CASSLGTGARGSPLHF. The CDR3 DNA reads TGTGCCAGCAGCTTAGGTACGGGGGCGAGAGGTTCACCCCTCCACTTT.

The CDR3: CASGTGRLGSYEQYF. The CDR3 region has the DNA TGTGCCAGTGGAACCGGGAGACTTGGCTCCTACGAGCAGTACTTC. The chain employs TRBV19 and TRBJ2-7, with D possibly being TRBD2 (6 bases). This CDR3 spans 15 amino acids. The V and J ends lost 8 bases and 0 bases respectively, with 17 bases between them. The germline V gene has CDR1 LNHDA and CDR2 SQIVND (reference sequence).

This chain joins TRBV6-6 and TRBJ2-5; the match to TRBD1 covers 12 bases. Germline V gene data show CDR1 as MNHNY and CDR2 as SVGAGI (reference sequence). This CDR3 contains 16 residues. Trimming took 5 bases from V and 5 from J; bases not matched to a gene: 9. This CDR3 is CASSPSGTGGGETQYF. In DNA form, the CDR3 reads TGTGCCAGCAGTCCCTCCGGGACAGGGGGCGGTGAGACCCAGTACTTC.

This chain links TRBV6-5 with TRBJ2-3; D is undetermined. Germline loops: CDR1 MNHEY, CDR2 SVGAGI. V was cut by 6 bases and J by 5 bases, with 15 bases left in between. This CDR3 comprises 14 residues. As DNA, the CDR3 is TGTGCCAGCAGCTGGGAATTACGGAGAGATACGCAGTATTTT. This gives the protein CASSWELRRDTQYF.

This chain uses TRBV4-1 with TRBJ1-5; 7 bases are shared with TRBD1. The CDR3 is 16 amino acids. Looked up from germline, CDR1 is MGHRA and CDR2 is YSYEKL. After removal of 6 bases from V and 3 bases from J, the junction contained 11 bases not matched to a gene. The CDR3 is CASSHLGTASNQPQHF. In DNA form, the CDR3 reads TGCGCCAGCAGTCACCTGGGGACAGCATCCAATCAGCCCCAGCATTTT.

The V gene is TRBV4-1, the J gene TRBJ1-6; D call uncertain. The germline V gene has CDR1 MGHRA and CDR2 YSYEKL. The ends were cut back, 8 bases at V and 2 bases at J, with 19 bases in the middle. The CDR3 is made up of 17 amino acids. Here the CDR3 DNA reads TGCGCCAGCCCGAAGGGTACAGCCGGACCCTATAATTCACCCCTCCACTTT. Translation gives CASPKGTAGPYNSPLHF.

The J gene is TRBJ1-6, the V gene TRBV5-1; D possibly corresponds to TRBD1 (6 bases). Germline lookup yields CDR1 SGHRS and CDR2 YFSETQ. The CDR3 extends over 15 amino acids. The ends were cut back, 3 bases at V and 6 bases at J, with 13 bases in the middle. The CDR3 sequence is CASSSQGVSNSPLHF. Here the CDR3 DNA reads TGCGCCAGCAGCTCACAGGGTGTCAGTAATTCACCCCTCCACTTT.

This CDR3 reads CASSLSQGVLGANVLTF. DNA of the CDR3: TGTGCCAGCAGCTTATCCCAGGGGGTGTTGGGGGCCAACGTCCTGACTTTC. The V and J genes are TRBV11-2 and TRBJ2-6, with 7 nucleotides matching TRBD1. V shed 2 bases and J 4 bases; nucleotides not matched to a gene: 8. CDR1 is SGHAT and CDR2 is FQNNGV in the germline V gene. The CDR3 covers 17 residues.

The V call is TRBV7-9, the J call TRBJ1-1; 7 bases are shared with TRBD1. CDR1 is SEHNR, CDR2 FQNEAQ, per germline (reference sequence). V lost 5 bases to trimming and J lost 6 bases; unmatched junction nucleotides: 6. The CDR3 runs to 13 residues. CDR3 amino acids: CASSPTGEPEAFF. CDR3 nucleotide sequence: TGTGCCAGCAGCCCTACAGGGGAGCCTGAAGCTTTCTTT.

Here the CDR3 DNA reads TGCGCCAGCAGCCCGGGGACTAGCGGGGGGTTCCTTACGCAGTATTTT. Encoded protein: CASSPGTSGGFLTQYF. The V and J genes are TRBV4-1 and TRBJ2-3; TRBD2 matches 15 bases. Germline V gene sequence: CDR1 MGHRA, CDR2 YSYEKL. CDR3 length equals 16 residues. J was trimmed by 8 bases and V by 4 bases; bases with no gene match: 7.

The chain combines TRBV2 with TRBJ2-7; TRBD1 agrees at 10 bases. The CDR3 has 13 residues. CDR1 is SNHLY and CDR2 is FYNNEI in the germline V gene. V gave up 7 bases and J gave up 4 bases; unmatched junction bases: 4. The CDR3 here is CASIRDRGYEQYF. The CDR3, as DNA: TGTGCCAGCATCCGGGACAGGGGTTACGAGCAGTACTTC.

This chain connects TRBV10-2 to TRBJ1-2; tentatively, D is TRBD1 (6 bases). This CDR3 has 13 residues. In germline, CDR1 is WSHSY, CDR2 SAAADI. The V and J ends lost 8 bases and 1 base respectively, with 11 bases between them. CDR3 amino acids: CASAGTLNYGYTF. For the CDR3, the DNA is TGCGCCAGCGCCGGGACACTTAACTATGGCTACACCTTC.

The rearrangement uses TRBV2 and TRBJ2-1; D unclear. The CDR3 extends over 12 amino acids. Germline assignment: CDR1 SNHLY and CDR2 FYNNEI. Trimming shortened V by 11 bases and J by 2 bases, and 10 bases separated the two germline ends. CDR3 protein: CAGWVPYNEQFF. For the CDR3, the DNA is TGTGCCGGGTGGGTCCCCTACAATGAGCAGTTCTTC.